The 30 T cell receptor beta chains below come from one sample, sequenced in a study of early T cells in non-severe SARS-CoV-2 infection. MiXCR was run by TCRdb on the 5' RACE reads, yielding one entry per CDR3 protein. The sample has tens of thousands of distinct CDR3 sequences; 11% are singletons. The specimen was whole blood, collected at baseline. The source is an adult who was a healthcare worker with PCR-confirmed SARS-CoV-2 infection or an uninfected control (not recorded which).

This clonotype was seen only a few times. The chain links TRBV10-3 to TRBJ1-5; maybe TRBD1 (6 bases). V was cut by 11 bases and J by 7 bases, with 21 bases left in between. Germline CDR1 ENHRY, CDR2 SYGVKD. CDR3 length: 14 residues. The CDR3 here is CASGGRGREQPQHF. In DNA form, the CDR3 reads TGTGCCTCCGGGGGGCGGGGGCGCGAGCAGCCCCAGCATTTT.

This clonotype has a count of ten or more. The chain couples TRBV7-8 to TRBJ2-2; no reliable D call. Germline CDR1 is SGHVS and CDR2 is FQNEAQ. Deletions cut 5 bases from V and 4 bases from J, with 17 bases between. This CDR3 has 16 amino acids. CDR3 protein: CASSPNVGRVTGELFF. CDR3 in DNA: TGTGCCAGCAGCCCCAATGTGGGCCGGGTCACCGGGGAGCTGTTTTTT.

The chain joins TRBV7-2 to TRBJ2-1, with D possibly being TRBD2 (6 bases). Trimming took off 5 bases at V and 2 bases at J, with 16 bases between the two ends. This CDR3 has 16 residues. Germline V gene lookup returns CDR1 SGHTA and CDR2 FQGNSA. The DNA of the CDR3 is TGTGCCAGCAGCACGCCCCCCGGGGGAACCTACAATGAGCAGTTCTTC. Translation: CASSTPPGGTYNEQFF.

The table lists this clonotype with a few counts. J is TRBJ2-1 and V is TRBV5-4, with 11 bases identical to TRBD2. This CDR3 comprises 18 residues. V shed 0 bases, J shed 0 bases, and the junction held 5 bases outside the gene matches. Per germline, CDR1 SGHNT and CDR2 YYREEE (reference sequence). The CDR3 spells CASSLGLAGWISYNEQFF. CDR3 nucleotides: TGTGCCAGCAGCTTGGGACTAGCGGGATGGATCTCCTACAATGAGCAGTTCTTC.

This clonotype was seen ten or more times. The chain recombines TRBV7-9 with TRBJ1-2; D gene ambiguous. With 5 bases removed from V and 0 bases from J, the gap between germline ends came to 7 bases. CDR1 SEHNR and CDR2 FQNEAQ come from the germline V gene (reference sequence). CDR3 length: 13 residues. CDR3 region: CASSVRANYGYTF. DNA of the CDR3: TGTGCCAGCAGCGTCAGAGCTAACTATGGCTACACCTTC.

V is TRBV20-1 and J is TRBJ2-2, with a weak D call TRBD2 (6 bases). In germline, CDR1 is DFQATT, CDR2 SNEGSKA (reference sequence). Trimming took off 4 bases at V and 2 bases at J, with 11 bases between the two ends. The CDR3 has 14 residues. Here the CDR3 DNA reads TGCAGTGCTACCGGGACTGGAAACACCGGGGAGCTGTTTTTT. It is translated as CSATGTGNTGELFF.

This clonotype has a handful of counts. J is TRBJ2-1 and V is TRBV20-1; D may be TRBD1 (6 bases). V was pared by 4 bases and J by 9 bases, with 16 bases between. This CDR3 spans 13 amino acids. Germline CDR1 reads DFQATT; CDR2 reads SNEGSKA (reference sequence). This chain's CDR3 is CSATGTWAGEQFF. The CDR3 DNA is TGCAGTGCTACCGGGACATGGGCGGGTGAGCAGTTCTTC.

This clonotype has more than one count but fewer than ten. DNA for the CDR3: TGTGCCAGCAGACCTAACAGGGGGCAGGGCAATCAGCCCCAGCATTTT. It specifies CASRPNRGQGNQPQHF. V gene TRBV6-6 combines with J gene TRBJ1-5; TRBD1 matches at 9 bases. Trimming removed 6 bases from V and 2 bases from J; junction bases left unmatched: 8. This CDR3 has 16 amino acids. The germline CDR1 and CDR2 sequences are MNHNY and SVGAGI (reference sequence).

This clonotype has only a few counts. The chain links TRBV5-1 to TRBJ2-2; tentatively, D is TRBD1 or TRBD2 (5 bases each). Germline assignment: CDR1 SGHRS and CDR2 YFSETQ. The CDR3 has 18 amino acids. The germline V and J ends were trimmed by 4 bases and 6 bases, with 25 bases remaining between them. The CDR3 DNA reads TGCGCCAGCAGCCGGGGACGGACCACTACCACGTTCGCCGGGGAGCTGTTTTTT. Protein product: CASSRGRTTTTFAGELFF. The full variable domain, rest sourced from reference TRBV5-1 and TRBJ2-2, is KAGVTQTPRYLIKTRGQQVTLSCSPISGHRSVSWYQQTPGQGLQFLFEYFSETQRNKGNFPGRFSGRQFSNSRSEMNVSTLELGDSALYLCASSRGRTTTTFAGELFFGEGSRLTVL.

This clonotype was counted only a few times. This chain connects TRBV11-2 to TRBJ2-5; TRBD1 is a possible D gene (6 bases). Germline V gene sequence: CDR1 SGHAT, CDR2 FQNNGV. This CDR3 comprises 15 residues. Deletions cut 4 bases from V and 6 bases from J, with 18 bases between. In DNA, the CDR3 is TGTGCCAGCAGCTCCAGAGCGGACAGTGTACAGACCCAGTACTTC. Translated: CASSSRADSVQTQYF. Full variable domain (rest looked up from reference TRBV11-2 and TRBJ2-5): EAGVAQSPRYKIIEKRQSVAFWCNPISGHATLYWYQQILGQGPKLLIQFQNNGVVDDSQLPKDRFSAERLKGVDSTLKIQPAKLEDSAVYLCASSSRADSVQTQYFGPGTRLLVL.

This clonotype came up a few times. This rearrangement joins TRBV6-1 to TRBJ1-2; TRBD1 aligns across 9 bases. CDR1 and CDR2 from the germline V gene are MNHNS and SASEGT. The trim removed 8 bases at V and 6 bases at J, leaving 7 bases unmatched. The CDR3 is 13 amino acids. In DNA form, the CDR3 reads TGTGCCAGCCTCGGAAGGGACAGGGATGGCTACACCTTC. Amino acids: CASLGRDRDGYTF.

This clonotype was detected many times. This chain links TRBV30 with TRBJ1-5; D is unresolved. With 2 bases removed from V and 4 bases from J, the gap between germline ends came to 12 bases. The CDR3 length is 14 residues. The V gene's germline CDR1 is GTSNPN and CDR2 SVGIG (reference sequence). The CDR3 loop reads CAWSLGGLNQPQHF. In DNA, the CDR3 is TGTGCCTGGAGTCTCGGCGGACTAAATCAGCCCCAGCATTTT.

There are a few counts of this clonotype. The gene calls are TRBV5-1 and TRBJ1-2; perhaps TRBD1 as D (6 bases). CDR1 and CDR2 from the germline V gene are SGHRS and YFSETQ. V lost 2 bases and J lost 8, with 13 bases in between. The CDR3 is 13 amino acids. CDR3 protein: CASSLLGAQGYTF. The CDR3 nucleotides read TGCGCCAGCAGCTTACTGGGGGCTCAGGGCTACACCTTC.

Concerning this clonotype itself: A read error is possible here, since a much larger clone lies one base away. This chain joins TRBV4-1 and TRBJ1-6; the D is unclear. Looked up from germline, CDR1 is MGHRA and CDR2 is YSYEKL. With 0 bases removed from V and 17 bases from J, the gap between germline ends came to 23 bases. The CDR3 consists of 16 residues. This chain's CDR3 is CASSQDPGLRQGPIHF. In DNA form, the CDR3 reads TGCGCCAGCAGCCAAGATCCGGGTCTTCGGCAAGGGCCCATCCACTTT.

The chain couples TRBV12-3 or TRBV12-4 to TRBJ1-1, with 8 positions matching TRBD1. The ends lost 3 bases at V and 9 bases at J; junction bases unmatched: 3. The CDR3 consists of 12 residues. CDR3 amino acids: CASSLDRVKAFF. The CDR3 nucleotides are TGTGCCAGCAGTTTGGACAGGGTGAAAGCTTTCTTT.

Here the CDR3 DNA reads TGTGCCAGCAGCCGCGAGGGGAGAGAGACCCAGTACTTC. Translated, it gives CASSREGRETQYF. The V and J genes are TRBV3-1 and TRBJ2-5; D might be TRBD1 or TRBD2, each matching 5 bases. The length of the CDR3 is 13 residues. Per the germline V gene, CDR1 is LGHDT and CDR2 is YNNKEL (reference sequence). V was cut by 4 bases and J by 4 bases, with 10 bases left in between.

This clonotype occurred many times. The J gene is TRBJ2-7, the V gene TRBV12-3 or TRBV12-4; unclear D gene. This CDR3 is built from 11 residues. Trimming took off 3 bases at V and 5 bases at J, with 5 bases between the two ends. CDR3 region: CASSLGNEQYF. Written as DNA, the CDR3 is TGTGCCAGCAGTTTGGGTAACGAGCAGTACTTC.

Turning to this clonotype: One junction end does not reproduce the germline sequence, and a read error may be involved. V usage is TRBV25-1 and J usage is TRBJ2-7; a possible D gene is TRBD1 (5 bases). Germline assignment: CDR1 MGHDK and CDR2 SYGVNS. The CDR3 is 11 residues long. The CDR3 coding sequence is TGTGCTAGCAGTGAATACAGGGAGCAGTACTTC. It specifies CASSEYREQYF.

This clonotype was seen repeatedly, ten times or more. The chain is built from TRBV19 and TRBJ2-5; TRBD2 agrees at 13 bases. The CDR3 has 15 amino acids. Losses at the gene ends were 4 bases for V and 5 bases for J; bases not matched to a gene: 4. CDR1 is LNHDA, CDR2 SQIVND, per germline (reference sequence). The CDR3 protein is CASSTTSGGLETQYF. The CDR3 nucleotides are TGTGCCAGTAGTACGACTAGCGGGGGGTTGGAGACCCAGTACTTC. Full variable domain (missing parts from reference TRBV19 and TRBJ2-5): DGGITQSPKYLFRKEGQNVTLSCEQNLNHDAMYWYRQDPGQGLRLIYYSQIVNDFQKGDIAEGYSVSREKKESFPLTVTSAQKNPTAFYLCASSTTSGGLETQYFGPGTRLLVL.

This clonotype was seen at least ten times. V is TRBV20-1 and J is TRBJ2-3, with D maybe TRBD2 (6 bases). The V gene lost 3 bases and the J gene lost 2 bases, with 12 bases spanning the gap. Per the germline V gene, CDR1 is DFQATT and CDR2 is SNEGSKA (reference sequence). The CDR3 covers 14 residues. The CDR3 DNA is TGCAGTGCTAGTGGAGGGAGCTACACAGATACGCAGTATTTT. It specifies CSASGGSYTDTQYF.

This clonotype showed up just a few times. One end of the junction fails to match germline, which may point to a read error. The chain carries TRBV5-6 and TRBJ2-7, with TRBD1 matching over 8 bases. Per the germline V gene, CDR1 is SGHDT and CDR2 is YYEEEE. The CDR3 sequence is 14 residues long. CDR3 loop: CASSTGTGVTSRLF. The DNA for the CDR3 is TGTGCCAGCAGCACCGGGACAGGAGTTACAAGCCGGCTTTTC.

This clonotype was seen more than once but under ten times. A read error may account for a junction end that differs from germline. The chain recombines TRBV29-1 with TRBJ1-1; D gene uncertain. The V gene's germline CDR1 is SQVTM and CDR2 ANQGSEA. This CDR3 contains 13 residues. The CDR3, as DNA: TGCAGCGTCGAAGCTTATGTGGGAACTGAAGCTTTCTTT. Its translation is CSVEAYVGTEAFF.

Only a few counts were recorded for this clonotype. The chain employs TRBV9 and TRBJ2-7; a possible D gene is TRBD2 (6 bases). This CDR3 region has 14 residues. The V and J ends lost 5 bases and 0 bases respectively, with 12 bases between them. In germline, CDR1 is SGDLS, CDR2 YYNGEE. The CDR3 DNA reads as TGTGCCAGCAGTCCGGGACTGACCTCCTACGAGCAGTACTTC. It specifies CASSPGLTSYEQYF.

Points on this clonotype: One junction end disagrees with the germline gene, perhaps due to a read error. V is TRBV27 and J is TRBJ1-6; TRBD1 matches at 10 bases. The germline V gene has CDR1 MNHEY and CDR2 SMNVEV (reference sequence). The CDR3 spans 15 residues. CDR3 bases: TGTGCCAGCACAAGGACAGGGGGTAATAATTCATCCCTCCACTTT. This translates into CASTRTGGNNSSLHF.

This clonotype was counted at least ten times. The chain combines TRBV6-1 with TRBJ1-2; D is unresolved. Germline loops: CDR1 MNHNS, CDR2 SASEGT. CDR3 length: 14 residues. V gave up 8 bases and J gave up 3 bases, with 16 bases separating them. This chain's CDR3 is CASRGKPSYYGYTF. The CDR3 DNA follows: TGTGCCAGCCGCGGAAAACCTTCATACTATGGCTACACCTTC.

This rearrangement joins TRBV6-4 to TRBJ2-3; 7 nucleotides line up with TRBD2. V was clipped by 5 bases and J by 5 bases; unmatched bases: 7. The germline CDR1 and CDR2 sequences are MRHNA and SNTAGT. CDR3 length: 14 amino acids. CDR3 in DNA: TGTGCCAGCAGTAAGCGGGGTGACGGAGATACGCAGTATTTT. Translation gives CASSKRGDGDTQYF.

The table lists this clonotype with a few counts. The V gene is TRBV3-1, the J gene TRBJ1-4; D gene unclear. The V gene lost 1 base and the J gene lost 7 bases, with 13 bases spanning the gap. Per the germline V gene, CDR1 is LGHDT and CDR2 is YNNKEL (reference sequence). This CDR3 is 15 amino acids long. DNA for the CDR3: TGTGCCAGCAGCCAAGCTGCACACCCGTTTGAAAAACTGTTTTTT. Protein product: CASSQAAHPFEKLFF.

This rearrangement joins TRBV20-1 to TRBJ1-6; D is unclear. The germline V gene has CDR1 DFQATT and CDR2 SNEGSKA (reference sequence). Trimming took off 0 bases at V and 10 bases at J, with 16 bases between the two ends. The CDR3 has 15 amino acids. The CDR3 DNA is TGCAGTGCTAGAGATCCGAGGGCCAGCGCCTCACCCCTCCACTTT. As protein: CSARDPRASASPLHF.

The chain is built from TRBV7-8 and TRBJ1-6; TRBD1 is a possible D gene (5 bases). Trimming took 2 bases from V and 8 from J, leaving 13 bases between them. Germline CDR1 SGHVS, CDR2 FQNEAQ. The CDR3 consists of 15 residues. CDR3: CASSLRDPADSPLHF. Here the CDR3 DNA reads TGTGCCAGCAGCTTAAGGGACCCAGCGGATTCACCCCTCCACTTT.

This chain uses TRBV11-2 with TRBJ1-1; the D gene is possibly TRBD1 (5 bases). The CDR3 has 12 residues. The germline CDR1 and CDR2 sequences are SGHAT and FQNNGV. Trimming took 1 base from V and 8 from J, leaving 8 bases between them. This CDR3 reads CASSLARGEAFF. The CDR3, as DNA: TGTGCCAGCAGCTTAGCACGGGGGGAAGCTTTCTTT. Supplemented by reference TRBV11-2 and TRBJ1-1, the full variable domain reads EAGVAQSPRYKIIEKRQSVAFWCNPISGHATLYWYQQILGQGPKLLIQFQNNGVVDDSQLPKDRFSAERLKGVDSTLKIQPAKLEDSAVYLCASSLARGEAFFGQGTRLTVV.